These T cell receptor beta chains were read from a single sample in a study of blood T cell repertoires in COVID-19. Assay: immunoSEQ multiplex PCR; the TCRdb copy retains only in-frame clones and omits some. The sample records around 280,000 clones, approximately 83% being singletons. What was sequenced was peripheral blood. Receptor source: a woman aged 30 to 39 who had recovered from COVID-19. Both conserved end residues are part of each CDR3. Fields, in order: clone size, D gene, V gene, J gene, CDR3 DNA, CDR3 protein. A D gene is named only where the DNA matches it firmly. Only part of the rows carry a size: once, few, many, or a class if the clone is expanded.

clone_size: .
d_call: .
v_call: TRBV9
j_call: TRBJ2-3
cdr3_nt: TGTGCCAGCAGCGTATCTAGCCGTGAAGATACGCAGTATTTT
cdr3_aa: CASSVSSREDTQYF

clone_size: once
d_call: TRBD1
v_call: TRBV5-1
j_call: TRBJ1-2
cdr3_nt: TGCGCCAGCAGCTCAGGACAGGGCTGGGATGGCTACACCTTC
cdr3_aa: CASSSGQGWDGYTF

clone_size: .
d_call: .
v_call: TRBV5-1
j_call: TRBJ2-7
cdr3_nt: TGCGCCAGCAGCTTGGCGGGACACCCTTCCTACGAGCAGTACTTC
cdr3_aa: CASSLAGHPSYEQYF

clone_size: .
d_call: TRBD2
v_call: TRBV24-1
j_call: TRBJ2-3
cdr3_nt: TGTGCCACCACCGGGGGGTCAGAAAGCACAGATACGCAGTATTTT
cdr3_aa: CATTGGSESTDTQYF

clone_size: few
d_call: TRBD1
v_call: TRBV4-1
j_call: TRBJ1-2
cdr3_nt: TGCGCCAGCAGCCAAGGACAGGGTGCCCGCGGCTACACCTTC
cdr3_aa: CASSQGQGARGYTF

clone_size: .
d_call: .
v_call: TRBV3-1/TRBV3-2
j_call: TRBJ1-4
cdr3_nt: TGTGCCAGCAGCGTCCGGACTCAGGGGGAAAAACTGTTTTTT
cdr3_aa: CASSVRTQGEKLFF

clone_size: .
d_call: TRBD2
v_call: TRBV27
j_call: TRBJ2-7
cdr3_nt: TGTGCCAGCAGTTTTAGCGGGGCCTACGAGCAGTACTTC
cdr3_aa: CASSFSGAYEQYF

clone_size: .
d_call: .
v_call: TRBV5-1
j_call: TRBJ2-5
cdr3_nt: TGCGCCAGCAGCGGGGCCAGCGCTAATGTGGGAGAGACCCAGTACTTC
cdr3_aa: CASSGASANVGETQYF

clone_size: .
d_call: TRBD1
v_call: TRBV19
j_call: TRBJ1-2
cdr3_nt: TGTGCCAGTCGTGAAGCCGGGACAGGCGATCAATATGGCTACACCTTC
cdr3_aa: CASREAGTGDQYGYTF

clone_size: .
d_call: .
v_call: TRBV3-1/TRBV3-2
j_call: TRBJ2-7
cdr3_nt: TGTGCCAGCAGCTCGCGAGGGGAGGCTCTCTCCTACGAGCAGTACTTC
cdr3_aa: CASSSRGEALSYEQYF

clone_size: .
d_call: .
v_call: TRBV4-1
j_call: TRBJ1-4
cdr3_nt: TGCGCCAGCAGCCGGTGGACAGCTAATGAAAAACTGTTTTTT
cdr3_aa: CASSRWTANEKLFF

clone_size: .
d_call: TRBD2
v_call: TRBV4-3
j_call: TRBJ2-7
cdr3_nt: TGCGCCAGCAGCCAAGGTTTGCGGGAGGACGAGCAGTACTTC
cdr3_aa: CASSQGLREDEQYF

clone_size: once
d_call: TRBD1
v_call: TRBV6-5
j_call: TRBJ1-2
cdr3_nt: TGTGCCAGCAGTAGGACAGGGGGCAGTGTCTATGGCTACACCTTC
cdr3_aa: CASSRTGGSVYGYTF

clone_size: .
d_call: TRBD1
v_call: TRBV11-2
j_call: TRBJ1-5
cdr3_nt: TGTGCCAGCAGCTTCACAGGGGGCTGGGATCAGCCCCAGCATTTT
cdr3_aa: CASSFTGGWDQPQHF

clone_size: .
d_call: .
v_call: TRBV5-1
j_call: TRBJ2-7
cdr3_nt: TGCGCCAGCAGCTTAACAGGGTCGTGGGAGCAGTACTTC
cdr3_aa: CASSLTGSWEQYF

clone_size: .
d_call: TRBD2
v_call: TRBV5-1
j_call: TRBJ2-1
cdr3_nt: TGCGCCAGCAGCTTGGAGCTAGCGGGAGCGAATAGCAATGAGCAGTTCTTC
cdr3_aa: CASSLELAGANSNEQFF

clone_size: once
d_call: .
v_call: TRBV11-2
j_call: TRBJ1-4
cdr3_nt: TGTGCCAGCAGCTCAGCGGGGGGTGCAACTAATGAAAAACTGTTTTTT
cdr3_aa: CASSSAGGATNEKLFF

clone_size: .
d_call: .
v_call: TRBV3-1/TRBV3-2
j_call: TRBJ1-5
cdr3_nt: TGTGCCAGCAGCCATGGGGGGGATAGCAATCAGCCCCAGCATTTT
cdr3_aa: CASSHGGDSNQPQHF

clone_size: .
d_call: .
v_call: TRBV28
j_call: TRBJ1-4
cdr3_nt: TGTGCCAGCAGAGCGTCGCTGAATGAAAAACTGTTTTTT
cdr3_aa: CASRASLNEKLFF

clone_size: .
d_call: .
v_call: TRBV19
j_call: TRBJ2-1
cdr3_nt: TGTGCCAGTAGTATATGGTTGGAGGGCTCCTACAATGAGCAGTTCTTC
cdr3_aa: CASSIWLEGSYNEQFF

clone_size: .
d_call: .
v_call: TRBV18
j_call: TRBJ1-5
cdr3_nt: TGTGCCAGCTCACCAGAGGGTCAGCCCCAGCATTTT
cdr3_aa: CASSPEGQPQHF

clone_size: .
d_call: TRBD2
v_call: TRBV18
j_call: TRBJ2-7
cdr3_nt: TGTGCCAGCTCACCCTTCAGTAGCGGGAGCTCCTACGAGCAGTACTTC
cdr3_aa: CASSPFSSGSSYEQYF

clone_size: .
d_call: .
v_call: TRBV25-1
j_call: TRBJ2-5
cdr3_nt: TGTGCCAGCAGTGAATATGGGGCGTTGGGCAGAGAGACCCAGTACTTC
cdr3_aa: CASSEYGALGRETQYF

clone_size: .
d_call: .
v_call: TRBV29-1
j_call: TRBJ2-3
cdr3_nt: TGCAGCGTGCACAGGGTAGATACGCAGTATTTT
cdr3_aa: CSVHRVDTQYF

clone_size: .
d_call: .
v_call: TRBV28
j_call: TRBJ2-2
cdr3_nt: TGTGCCAGCAGGGGTGGACAGGCGGGGACCGGGGAGCTGTTTTTT
cdr3_aa: CASRGGQAGTGELFF

clone_size: .
d_call: TRBD1
v_call: TRBV5-4
j_call: TRBJ1-2
cdr3_nt: TGTGCCAGCAGCTTGGTGGAGGGGGCCCTCGGGACTAACTATGGCTACACCTTC
cdr3_aa: CASSLVEGALGTNYGYTF

clone_size: .
d_call: .
v_call: TRBV6-1
j_call: TRBJ2-1
cdr3_nt: TGTGCCAGCAGTGAACGTTGGACTGTGGGGTCGGGGGGCAGGTCCTACAATGAGCAGTTCTTC
cdr3_aa: CASSERWTVGSGGRSYNEQFF

clone_size: .
d_call: .
v_call: TRBV5-1
j_call: TRBJ2-1
cdr3_nt: TGCGCCAGCAGCTTGGTTGGGCCAGAACCCTACAATGAGCAGTTCTTC
cdr3_aa: CASSLVGPEPYNEQFF

clone_size: .
d_call: TRBD1
v_call: TRBV15
j_call: TRBJ1-2
cdr3_nt: TGTGCCACCAGGGTCACAGGGGGCACCTATGGCTACACCTTC
cdr3_aa: CATRVTGGTYGYTF

clone_size: .
d_call: .
v_call: TRBV6-6
j_call: TRBJ1-2
cdr3_nt: TGTGCCACCCCTCTACAGGATAACCCTAACTATGGCTACACCTTC
cdr3_aa: CATPLQDNPNYGYTF

clone_size: .
d_call: .
v_call: TRBV6-6
j_call: TRBJ1-1
cdr3_nt: TGTGCCAGCAGTTACGATGGCGGGGTGAACACTGAAGCTTTCTTT
cdr3_aa: CASSYDGGVNTEAFF

clone_size: .
d_call: TRBD1
v_call: TRBV9
j_call: TRBJ1-3
cdr3_nt: TGTGCCAGCAGCGCCCAGGGGGGCTCTGGAAACACCATATATTTT
cdr3_aa: CASSAQGGSGNTIYF

clone_size: .
d_call: .
v_call: TRBV6-5
j_call: TRBJ1-4
cdr3_nt: TGTGCCAGCAGACCACAGGGAGGGGCTGAAAAACTGTTTTTT
cdr3_aa: CASRPQGGAEKLFF

clone_size: .
d_call: TRBD1
v_call: TRBV11-2
j_call: TRBJ1-6
cdr3_nt: TGTGCCAGCAGCTCGAGACTTGGACAGGGAGGGACTTCCCTCCACTTT
cdr3_aa: CASSSRLGQGGTSLHF

clone_size: .
d_call: TRBD1
v_call: TRBV18
j_call: TRBJ2-5
cdr3_nt: TGTGCCAGCTCACAAAACCGGGACAGTCTGGAAGAGACCCAGTACTTC
cdr3_aa: CASSQNRDSLEETQYF

clone_size: .
d_call: .
v_call: TRBV5-1
j_call: TRBJ2-2
cdr3_nt: TGCGCCAGCAGCCGTGGGACTGCTAGCACCGGGGAGCTGTTTTTT
cdr3_aa: CASSRGTASTGELFF

clone_size: .
d_call: .
v_call: TRBV14
j_call: TRBJ1-1
cdr3_nt: TGTGCCAGCAGCCCACAGGGTTACACTGAAGCTTTCTTT
cdr3_aa: CASSPQGYTEAFF

clone_size: .
d_call: TRBD1
v_call: TRBV5-4
j_call: TRBJ1-2
cdr3_nt: TGTGCCAGCAGCATACAGGGGGGATATGGCTACACCTTC
cdr3_aa: CASSIQGGYGYTF

clone_size: .
d_call: TRBD2
v_call: TRBV7-3
j_call: TRBJ2-1
cdr3_nt: TGTGCCAGCAGCTCGAAGGCCGGGACTAGCATGAACAATGAGCAGTTCTTC
cdr3_aa: CASSSKAGTSMNNEQFF

clone_size: .
d_call: .
v_call: TRBV7-3
j_call: TRBJ2-1
cdr3_nt: TGTGCCAGCAGCTTCGGGGGCTCCTACAATGAGCAGTTCTTC
cdr3_aa: CASSFGGSYNEQFF

clone_size: .
d_call: .
v_call: TRBV5-1
j_call: TRBJ2-7
cdr3_nt: TGCGCCAGCAGCAGTAGCGAGCAGTACTTC
cdr3_aa: CASSSSEQYF

clone_size: .
d_call: TRBD1
v_call: TRBV28
j_call: TRBJ1-2
cdr3_nt: TGTGCCAGCAGTTTAGAGGGGGCGCGGGGCTACACCTTC
cdr3_aa: CASSLEGARGYTF

clone_size: .
d_call: .
v_call: TRBV9
j_call: TRBJ1-2
cdr3_nt: TGTGCCAGCAGCGTGGGAATCGGGGATGACTATGGCTACACCTTC
cdr3_aa: CASSVGIGDDYGYTF

clone_size: .
d_call: TRBD2
v_call: TRBV7-2
j_call: TRBJ2-1
cdr3_nt: TGTGCCAGCAGCCTAGCGGGAGGGCCAGGCAATGAGCAGTTCTTC
cdr3_aa: CASSLAGGPGNEQFF